Listed here are 8 T cell receptor beta chains from one sample, sequenced in a study of Graves' ophthalmopathy and Graves' hyperthyroidism listed by TCRdb under 2018. Reads for this sample came from an Illumina HiSeq 2000. TCR beta CDR3 regions were amplified from RNA transcripts for repertoire sequencing. The first round of RT-PCR was done with HTBI primers and the Qiagen OneStep RT-PCR kit, and was followed by a second round of multiplex PCR, then size selection and purification. TCRdb trimmed public reads at Q25 via fastp, called clones via MiXCR and kept in-frame beta chains. Each entry merges the rows of one CDR3 protein and shows their most common DNA and genes. This sample lists roughly 400,000 distinct CDR3 sequences; roughly 14% were detected once. About 7.3% of the sample is in the top ten clones. Sequencing used peripheral blood. The origin of the receptors is a woman aged 18-35 years with stable Graves' hyperthyroidism. Donor details come from another sample of the same person, matched by shared clones.

This clonotype was seen a few times. The junction does not match germline at one end; this may be a read error. The gene calls are TRBV6-1 and TRBJ2-5; 8 bases are shared with TRBD2. The CDR3 extends over 15 amino acids. Germline CDR1 is MNHNS and CDR2 is SASEGT. Here the CDR3 DNA reads TGTACCAGCAAGGACAGCGGGGGCTTTCAAGAGACCCAGTACTTC. Translated: CTSKDSGGFQETQYF.

In this sample, this clonotype turned up many times. This sequence joins TRBV5-1 and TRBJ2-2, with D unresolved. The germline V gene has CDR1 SGHRS and CDR2 YFSETQ. The CDR3 has 16 residues. V was shortened by 1 base and J by 1 base, with 11 bases between the two germline ends. The CDR3, as DNA: TGCGCCAGCAGCTTGAGGAATGTAGGGAACACCGGGGAGCTGTTTTTT. Encoded protein: CASSLRNVGNTGELFF.

This clonotype was counted only a few times. The chain has TRBV4-3 and TRBJ2-7; weak D call: TRBD1 (5 bases). The length of the CDR3 is 12 residues. With 4 bases removed from V and 6 bases from J, the gap between germline ends came to 10 bases. Germline CDR1 LGHNA, CDR2 YSLEER. The CDR3 loop reads CASSLAGPEQYF. CDR3 coding DNA: TGCGCCAGCAGCCTTGCAGGGCCCGAGCAGTACTTC.

This clonotype was recorded a few times. Since a much larger clone is just one base distant, this may be a read error. The chain couples TRBV2 to TRBJ1-6; D remains unclear. The germline gives CDR1 SNHLY, CDR2 FYNNEI. This CDR3 is 17 amino acids long. The chain's CDR3 is CASSPHRALEGYSHLHF. The CDR3 DNA follows: TGTGCCAGCAGTCCCCATAGGGCACTTGAAGGGTATTCACACCTCCACTTT.

This clonotype was observed many times. The rearrangement joins TRBV15 to TRBJ1-2; TRBD1 might be the D (6 bases). Trimming shortened V by 4 bases and J by 7 bases, and 16 bases separated the two germline ends. The CDR3 has 14 amino acids. Germline assignment: CDR1 LNHNV and CDR2 YYDKDF (reference sequence). The CDR3 loop reads CATSTTRGAGGYTF. The CDR3 DNA reads TGTGCCACCAGCACCACAAGGGGGGCGGGTGGCTACACCTTC.

This clonotype was counted only a few times. The genes are TRBV4-1 and TRBJ2-7, with a possible D match to TRBD1 (7 bases). Germline CDR1 MGHRA, CDR2 YSYEKL. V lost 3 bases and J lost 3, with 18 bases in between. This CDR3 is 16 amino acids long. CDR3 loop: CASSHDRRGAYYEQYF. The CDR3, as DNA: TGCGCCAGCAGCCACGACCGCAGGGGGGCCTACTACGAGCAGTACTTC.

The chain carries TRBV25-1 and TRBJ2-2, with D perhaps being TRBD1 or TRBD2 (6 bases each). Deletions cut 2 bases from V and 7 bases from J, with 20 bases between. CDR3 length equals 17 residues. Germline CDR1 and CDR2: MGHDK and SYGVNS. The CDR3 region has the DNA TGTGCCAGCAGTGAAGGAGGGGGGATTATCACTTTCGGGGAGCTGTTTTTT. It is translated as CASSEGGGIITFGELFF.

This clonotype has a count of ten or more. The chain carries TRBV10-3 and TRBJ2-7, with 12 bases matching TRBD2. Germline assignment: CDR1 ENHRY and CDR2 SYGVKD. V was pared by 9 bases and J by 7 bases, with 7 bases of the junction left unmatched. This CDR3 has 13 residues. CDR3 sequence: CAIRTSGDVEQYF. CDR3 bases: TGTGCCATTAGGACTAGCGGGGACGTTGAGCAGTACTTC.